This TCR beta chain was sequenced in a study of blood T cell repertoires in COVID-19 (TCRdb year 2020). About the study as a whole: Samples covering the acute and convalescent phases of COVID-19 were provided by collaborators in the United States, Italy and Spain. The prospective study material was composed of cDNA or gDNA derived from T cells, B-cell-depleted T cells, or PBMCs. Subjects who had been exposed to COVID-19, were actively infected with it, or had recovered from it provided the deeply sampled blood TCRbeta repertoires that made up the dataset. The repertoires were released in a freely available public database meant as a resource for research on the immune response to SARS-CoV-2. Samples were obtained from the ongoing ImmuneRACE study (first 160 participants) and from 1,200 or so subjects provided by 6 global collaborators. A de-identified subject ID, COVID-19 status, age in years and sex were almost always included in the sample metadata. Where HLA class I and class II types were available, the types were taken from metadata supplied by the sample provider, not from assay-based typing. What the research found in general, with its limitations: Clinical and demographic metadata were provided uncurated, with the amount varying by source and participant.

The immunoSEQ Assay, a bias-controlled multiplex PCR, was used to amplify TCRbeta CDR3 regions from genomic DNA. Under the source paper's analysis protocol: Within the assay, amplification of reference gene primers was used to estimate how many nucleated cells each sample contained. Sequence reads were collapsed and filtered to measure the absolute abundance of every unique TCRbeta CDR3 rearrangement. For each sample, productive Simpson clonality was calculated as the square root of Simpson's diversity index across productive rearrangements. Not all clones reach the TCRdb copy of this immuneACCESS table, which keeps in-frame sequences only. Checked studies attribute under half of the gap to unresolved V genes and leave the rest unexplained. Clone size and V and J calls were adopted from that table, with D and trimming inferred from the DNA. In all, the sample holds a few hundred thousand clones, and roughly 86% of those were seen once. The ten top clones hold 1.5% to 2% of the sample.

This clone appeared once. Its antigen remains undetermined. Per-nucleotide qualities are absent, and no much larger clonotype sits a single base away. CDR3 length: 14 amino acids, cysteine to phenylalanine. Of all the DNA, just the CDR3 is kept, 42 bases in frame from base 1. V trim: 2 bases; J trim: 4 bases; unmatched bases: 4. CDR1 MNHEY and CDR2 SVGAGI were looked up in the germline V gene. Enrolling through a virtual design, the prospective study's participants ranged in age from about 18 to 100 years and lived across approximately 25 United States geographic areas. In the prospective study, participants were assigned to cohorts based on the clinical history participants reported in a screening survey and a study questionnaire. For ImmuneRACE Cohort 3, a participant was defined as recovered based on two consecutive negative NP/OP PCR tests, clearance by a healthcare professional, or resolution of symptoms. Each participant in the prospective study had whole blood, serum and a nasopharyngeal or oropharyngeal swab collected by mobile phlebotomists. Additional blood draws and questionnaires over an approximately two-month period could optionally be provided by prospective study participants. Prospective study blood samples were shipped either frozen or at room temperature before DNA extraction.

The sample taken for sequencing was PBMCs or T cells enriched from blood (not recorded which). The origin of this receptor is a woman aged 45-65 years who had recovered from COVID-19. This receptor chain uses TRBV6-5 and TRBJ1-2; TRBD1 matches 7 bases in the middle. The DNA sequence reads TGTGCCAGCAGTTACGGTCAGGGGGTCTATGGCTACACCTTC. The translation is CASSYGQGVYGYTF.